A single sample is the source of the 22 T cell receptor beta chains below, sequenced in a study of human T cells and chemical hapten exposure. Unfractionated whole blood yielded the extracted total RNA. TCRdb reprocessed the 5' RACE reads with MiXCR, giving one entry per CDR3 protein. The sample consists of about 140,000 distinct CDR3 sequences, over 3.5% of them appearing once. These receptors were obtained from a female donor in good health.

This clonotype occurred a few times. This rearrangement joins TRBV11-2 to TRBJ2-7; 8 positions match TRBD1. This CDR3 is 17 amino acids long. Trimming took 5 bases from V and 0 from J; bases not matched to a gene: 12. Per germline, CDR1 SGHAT and CDR2 FQNNGV. The CDR3 region has the DNA TGTGCCAGCAGCCAAATAATCCGGGACAGGAGCTCCTACGAGCAGTACTTC. Its protein is CASSQIIRDRSSYEQYF. The whole variable domain, filled in from reference TRBV11-2 and TRBJ2-7, reads EAGVAQSPRYKIIEKRQSVAFWCNPISGHATLYWYQQILGQGPKLLIQFQNNGVVDDSQLPKDRFSAERLKGVDSTLKIQPAKLEDSAVYLCASSQIIRDRSSYEQYFGPGTRLTVT.

Comment on this clonotype: A single base separates this from a much larger clone, so it may be a read error. V is TRBV6-1 and J is TRBJ2-3; D gene unclear. Germline V gives CDR1 MNHNS, CDR2 SASEGT. Between the trimmed V and J ends, which lost 4 bases and 1 base, there was a span of 6 bases. The CDR3 extends over 13 amino acids. The CDR3 sequence is CASSAVCTDTQYF. Here the CDR3 DNA reads TGTGCCAGCAGTGCAGTCTGCACAGATACGCAGTATTTT.

This chain uses TRBV5-1 with TRBJ2-3; D may be TRBD2 (6 bases). The germline CDR1 and CDR2 sequences are SGHRS and YFSETQ. Trimming cost V 4 bases and J 4 bases, with 16 bases left between them. The CDR3 totals 15 residues. The CDR3 DNA reads TGCGCCAGCAGCCCCGGGGGTCAGAGGGCAGATACGCAGTATTTT. Its translation: CASSPGGQRADTQYF.

This clonotype has ten or more counts. The chain uses TRBV10-3 and TRBJ1-1; 7 positions agree with TRBD1. V lost 8 bases to trimming and J lost 3 bases; unmatched junction nucleotides: 9. The germline V gene has CDR1 ENHRY and CDR2 SYGVKD. CDR3 length equals 14 residues. CDR3 protein: CAISRQTGDTEAFF. The CDR3 nucleotides read TGTGCCATCTCCCGACAAACAGGGGACACTGAAGCTTTCTTT.

In this sample, this clonotype turned up many times. The chain is built from TRBV5-4 and TRBJ1-3, with 8 bases that match TRBD1. Trimming cost V 4 bases and J 6 bases; bases outside gene matches: 12. Germline-derived CDR1 and CDR2 are SGHNT and YYREEE (reference sequence). The CDR3 is made up of 16 amino acids. CDR3 bases: TGTGCCAGCAGCCCCGTCGGGACAGGAGATACAAACACCATATATTTT. Amino acid sequence: CASSPVGTGDTNTIYF. Complete variable domain (other parts from reference TRBV5-4 and TRBJ1-3): ETGVTQSPTHLIKTRGQQVTLRCSSQSGHNTVSWYQQALGQGPQFIFQYYREEENGRGNFPPRFSGLQFPNYSSELNVNALELDDSALYLCASSPVGTGDTNTIYFGEGSWLTVV.

The sample holds many counts of this clonotype. The germline gene is not matched at one end of the junction; a read error may be the cause. This chain uses TRBV11-1 with TRBJ2-3; D unresolved. Germline V gives CDR1 SGHAT, CDR2 FQDESV (reference sequence). CDR3 length: 11 residues. The CDR3 DNA follows: TGTGCCAGCAGCTTCCTTAACACGCCTGTTTTC. It yields the protein CASSFLNTPVF. The full variable domain, rest sourced from reference TRBV11-1 and TRBJ2-3, is EAEVAQSPRYKITEKSQAVAFWCDPISGHATLYWYRQILGQGPELLVQFQDESVVDDSQLPKDRFSAERLKGVDSTLKIQPAELGDSAMYLCASSFLNTPVFGPGTRLTVL.

The V call is TRBV20-1, the J call TRBJ1-2; a weak D match, TRBD1 (5 bases). Trimming pared 6 bases from V and 4 bases from J, leaving 24 bases between. CDR1 is DFQATT and CDR2 is SNEGSKA in the germline V gene (reference sequence). This CDR3 has 16 amino acids. This CDR3 is CSARGGAASGFYGYTF. The CDR3 bases are TGCAGTGCCCGAGGAGGGGCCGCATCAGGGTTCTATGGCTACACCTTC.

This clonotype was seen ten or more times. This rearrangement joins TRBV7-2 to TRBJ1-1, with a possible D match to TRBD1 (5 bases). The germline V and J ends were trimmed by 1 base and 3 bases, with 6 bases remaining between them. The CDR3 totals 13 residues. Germline V CDR1 and CDR2: SGHTA, FQGNSA. As DNA, the CDR3 is TGTGCCAGCAGCTTAGTCAGGGACACTGAAGCTTTCTTT. Amino acid sequence: CASSLVRDTEAFF.

This clonotype was counted ten times or more. The V gene is TRBV18, the J gene TRBJ2-5; D is perhaps TRBD2 (5 bases). The germline V gene has CDR1 KGHSH and CDR2 LQKENI. With 0 bases removed from V and 5 bases from J, the gap between germline ends came to 16 bases. This CDR3 region has 16 residues. The CDR3 sequence: CASSPPARLAVETQYF. The CDR3 nucleotides read TGTGCCAGCTCACCACCCGCCAGGCTAGCTGTTGAGACCCAGTACTTC.

Ten or more counts support this clonotype. The V call is TRBV7-9, the J call TRBJ2-3; 10 positions agree with TRBD2. The CDR3 covers 15 residues. CDR1 is SEHNR and CDR2 is FQNEAQ in the germline V gene (reference sequence). The V segment lost 4 bases and the J segment 2 bases; nucleotides outside the gene matches: 3. For the CDR3, the DNA is TGTGCCAGCAGCTCGCTAGCGGGGGTCACAGATACGCAGTATTTT. Protein product: CASSSLAGVTDTQYF. The whole variable domain, remainder taken from reference TRBV7-9 and TRBJ2-3, is DTGVSQNPRHKITKRGQNVTFRCDPISEHNRLYWYRQTLGQGPEFLTYFQNEAQLEKSRLLSDRFSAERPKGSFSTLEIQRTEQGDSAMYLCASSSLAGVTDTQYFGPGTRLTVL.

This clonotype occurred a few times. V usage is TRBV7-9 and J usage is TRBJ1-1; TRBD1 agrees at 9 bases. The length of the CDR3 is 13 residues. Per germline, CDR1 SEHNR and CDR2 FQNEAQ (reference sequence). The V and J ends lost 1 base and 11 bases, in that order; junction bases with no gene match: 5. CDR3 sequence (DNA): TGTGCCAGCAGCTTAGGGTCCGGACAGGGGGCTTTCTTT. Translating it yields CASSLGSGQGAFF.

This clonotype was counted many times. The chain carries TRBV2 and TRBJ2-5; possibly TRBD2 for D (6 bases). Germline loops: CDR1 SNHLY, CDR2 FYNNEI. V was trimmed by 4 bases and J by 4 bases, leaving 10 bases between them. This CDR3 region has 13 residues. The CDR3 nucleotides read TGTGCCAGCAGTGCCGGGGGACGAGAGACCCAGTACTTC. This encodes CASSAGGRETQYF. Using reference TRBV2 and TRBJ2-5 for the parts outside the CDR3, the full variable domain is EPEVTQTPSHQVTQMGQEVILRCVPISNHLYFYWYRQILGQKVEFLVSFYNNEISEKSEIFDDQFSVERPDGSNFTLKIRSTKLEDSAMYFCASSAGGRETQYFGPGTRLLVL.

The sample holds many counts of this clonotype. The CDR3 region is CASSSPGQETQYF. In nucleotides, the CDR3 is TGTGCCAGCAGCTCCCCAGGCCAAGAGACCCAGTACTTC. V is TRBV7-7 and J is TRBJ2-5; D not resolved. Trimming cost V 4 bases and J 1 base, with 7 bases left between them. CDR3 length: 13 amino acids. CDR1 is SSHAT and CDR2 is FNYEAQ in the germline V gene (reference sequence).

This clonotype was detected only a few times. The rearrangement joins TRBV15 to TRBJ1-6; 8 nucleotides match TRBD1. V was pared by 0 bases and J by 9 bases, with 4 bases of the junction left unmatched. In germline, CDR1 is LNHNV, CDR2 YYDKDF (reference sequence). The CDR3 totals 15 residues. The CDR3 here is CATSREAGGPSPLHF. For the CDR3, the DNA is TGTGCCACCAGCAGAGAAGCAGGGGGCCCTTCACCCCTCCACTTT.

This clonotype was counted many times. V and J are TRBV7-8 and TRBJ1-1; D may be TRBD1 (6 bases). From germline, CDR1 is SGHVS and CDR2 FQNEAQ. The CDR3 spans 16 residues. V was pared by 1 base and J by 1 base, with 13 bases between. The CDR3, as DNA: TGTGCCAGCAGCTTAGGGCAGGGGAGTAGGAACACTGAAGCTTTCTTT. It yields the protein CASSLGQGSRNTEAFF. Together with reference TRBV7-8 and TRBJ1-1, the CDR3 gives the full variable domain: GAGVSQSPRYKVAKRGQDVALRCDPISGHVSLFWYQQALGQGPEFLTYFQNEAQLDKSGLPSDRFFAERPEGSVSTLKIQRTQQEDSAVYLCASSLGQGSRNTEAFFGQGTRLTVV.

This clonotype was observed many times. This chain connects TRBV2 to TRBJ2-3; D not certain. Trimming stripped 7 bases from V and 7 bases from J, with 9 bases between. Germline CDR1 reads SNHLY; CDR2 reads FYNNEI. The CDR3 sequence is 11 residues long. CDR3 amino acids: CASKDRYTQYF. CDR3 nucleotides: TGTGCCAGCAAGGACCGATATACGCAGTATTTT.

The table lists this clonotype with a few counts. The V gene is TRBV20-1, the J gene TRBJ1-2; the D gene is possibly TRBD1 (6 bases). The CDR3 is made up of 12 amino acids. Germline CDR1 is DFQATT and CDR2 is SNEGSKA (reference sequence). Trimming stripped 7 bases from V and 5 bases from J, with 14 bases between. CDR3: CSGGLGAYGYTF. CDR3 in DNA: TGCAGTGGAGGATTGGGGGCTTATGGCTACACCTTC.

This clonotype was observed a handful of times. V usage is TRBV9 and J usage is TRBJ2-7, with unresolved D. CDR1 is SGDLS and CDR2 is YYNGEE in the germline V gene. CDR3 length equals 14 residues. Trimming took off 0 bases at V and 1 base at J, with 8 bases between the two ends. The CDR3 nucleotides are TGTGCCAGCAGCGTAGAGTCCCCTTCCTACGAGCAGTACTTC. Translating gives CASSVESPSYEQYF.

This clonotype was observed many times. The V call is TRBV5-4, the J call TRBJ2-5, with TRBD1 identical over 9 bases. V shed 6 bases, J shed 2 bases, and the junction held 8 bases outside the gene matches. The CDR3 spans 15 residues. Germline lookup yields CDR1 SGHNT and CDR2 YYREEE (reference sequence). The CDR3 DNA follows: TGTGCCAGCAAGACAGGGGGGGGTCGACAAGAGACCCAGTACTTC. It is translated as CASKTGGGRQETQYF.

There are many counts of this clonotype. The rearrangement uses TRBV28 and TRBJ2-5, with unresolved D. The V end was cut by 6 bases, the J end by 5 bases, with 10 bases between. Germline V gene data show CDR1 as MDHEN and CDR2 as SYDVKM. The CDR3 is 12 amino acids. The CDR3 DNA reads TGTGCCAGCAGAATAACTGGGGAGACCCAGTACTTC. Translating it yields CASRITGETQYF. Filled out from reference TRBV28 and TRBJ2-5, the complete variable domain reads DVKVTQSSRYLVKRTGEKVFLECVQDMDHENMFWYRQDPGLGLRLIYFSYDVKMKEKGDIPEGYSVSREKKERFSLILESASTNQTSMYLCASRITGETQYFGPGTRLLVL.

Details on this clonotype: Being one base from a much bigger clone, this may be a read error. The rearrangement joins TRBV12-3 or TRBV12-4 to TRBJ1-2, with D perhaps TRBD1 (5 bases). There are 17 residues in the CDR3. CDR3: CVSRSLGSRASAYGYTF. CDR3 nucleotides: TGTGTCAGCAGATCCCTGGGGTCCAGGGCGAGTGCCTATGGCTACACCTTC.

The sample holds many counts of this clonotype. This rearrangement joins TRBV12-3 or TRBV12-4 to TRBJ2-7, with D perhaps TRBD1 (6 bases). The CDR3 loop spans 14 amino acids. Trimming took 8 bases from V and 2 from J, leaving 16 bases between them. CDR3 protein: CASQQGTRTYEQYF. The CDR3 DNA reads as TGTGCCAGCCAACAGGGCACAAGGACCTACGAGCAGTACTTC.